Listed here are 15 T cell receptor beta chains from one sample, sequenced in a study of cytomegalovirus exposure and HLA in healthy donors. PCR employed 60 Vbeta and 13 Jbeta primers. Generated by immunoSEQ multiplex PCR, the TCRdb table keeps only in-frame clones and is missing some. The sample has 70,000 or so clones; roughly 71% are singletons. The sequenced sample was PBMCs. The receptors derive from a woman in her sixties or seventies in good health and CMV-seropositive.

V is TRBV19 and J is TRBJ1-2; possibly TRBD1 for D (5 bases). Trimming cost V 3 bases and J 1 base, with 12 bases left between them. This CDR3 comprises 15 residues. Germline V gene sequence: CDR1 LNHDA, CDR2 SQIVND (reference sequence). The CDR3 nucleotides are TGTGCCAGTAGTATTTTGCAGGGCGGTAACTATGGCTACACCTTC. It encodes CASSILQGGNYGYTF.

This clone was counted once. The rearrangement links TRBV30 to TRBJ2-1, with 7 bases that match TRBD2. V trimming: 2 bases; J trimming: 7 bases; junction bases outside the gene matches: 2. Germline V gene data show CDR1 as GTSNPN and CDR2 as SVGIG (reference sequence). The CDR3 is 12 residues long. CDR3 region: CAWSRTRNEQFF. DNA of the CDR3: TGTGCCTGGAGTAGGACTAGGAATGAGCAGTTCTTC.

The chain couples TRBV18 to TRBJ2-7, with 10 bases fitting TRBD1. Trimming took 6 bases from V and 6 from J; bases not matched to a gene: 8. The CDR3 covers 14 residues. From germline, CDR1 is KGHSH and CDR2 LQKENI. In nucleotides, the CDR3 is TGTGCCAGCTCTCCGGGACAGGGGCTCGTCGAGCAGTACTTC. Protein product: CASSPGQGLVEQYF.

The chain couples TRBV5-4 to TRBJ2-1; D not resolved. V was cut by 5 bases and J by 5 bases, with 5 bases left in between. Germline loops: CDR1 SGHNT, CDR2 YYREEE (reference sequence). The CDR3 length is 11 residues. In DNA, the CDR3 is TGTGCCAGCAGGTCAGACAATGAGCAGTTCTTC. This codes for CASRSDNEQFF. Filled out from reference TRBV5-4 and TRBJ2-1, the complete variable domain reads ETGVTQSPTHLIKTRGQQVTLRCSSQSGHNTVSWYQQALGQGPQFIFQYYREEENGRGNFPPRFSGLQFPNYSSELNVNALELDDSALYLCASRSDNEQFFGPGTRLTVL.

This CDR3 reads CASSGGGMNTEAFF. DNA of the CDR3: TGTGCCAGCAGCGGCGGAGGGATGAACACTGAAGCTTTCTTT. This chain uses TRBV9 with TRBJ1-1, with D unclear. Per germline, CDR1 SGDLS and CDR2 YYNGEE. Trimming removed 3 bases at V and 0 bases at J, with 9 bases between. CDR3 length: 14 residues.

The V and J genes are TRBV6-5 and TRBJ2-5; 7 bases line up with TRBD1. The J call may be wrong; the DNA end is better matched by TRBJ2-7. Germline V gives CDR1 MNHEY, CDR2 SVGAGI. This CDR3 spans 15 amino acids. CDR3 sequence (DNA): TGTGCCAGCAGCCCTATCGACAGGGACCCCTACGAGCAGTACTTC. Translating gives CASSPIDRDPYEQYF.

This chain connects TRBV19 to TRBJ1-5, with TRBD1 as a possible D gene (6 bases). V was shortened by 0 bases and J by 4 bases, with 10 bases between the two germline ends. CDR3 length: 15 residues. Germline values: CDR1 LNHDA, CDR2 SQIVND (reference sequence). CDR3 residues: CASSIDGTPNQPQHF. The CDR3 nucleotides read TGTGCCAGTAGTATAGATGGGACACCGAATCAGCCCCAGCATTTT.

This clone was seen more than once but under ten times. The gene calls are TRBV29-1 and TRBJ1-4, with 7 bases aligning to TRBD1. With V trimmed by 6 bases and J by 7 bases, 2 bases remained unmatched. Germline V gene data show CDR1 as SQVTM and CDR2 as ANQGSEA. This CDR3 comprises 11 residues. The CDR3, as DNA: TGCAGCGTAAACAGGGGTGAAAAACTGTTTTTT. It is translated as CSVNRGEKLFF.

The chain links TRBV5-1 to TRBJ2-3; the D gene could be TRBD1 or TRBD2 (5 bases each). Germline V gene lookup returns CDR1 SGHRS and CDR2 YFSETQ. CDR3 length: 15 amino acids. Trimming removed 4 bases from V and 5 bases from J, with 17 bases in between. The CDR3 nucleotides read TGCGCCAGCAGCGTGGACTGGGGCACGGAAGATACGCAGTATTTT. It is translated as CASSVDWGTEDTQYF.

This clone was seen a handful of times. The chain carries TRBV19 and TRBJ1-5; possibly TRBD1 for D (6 bases). Trimming removed 4 bases from V and 4 bases from J, with 8 bases in between. The germline gives CDR1 LNHDA, CDR2 SQIVND (reference sequence). The CDR3 has 13 amino acids. CDR3 bases: TGTGCCAGTAGTAGGACAGAAAATCAGCCCCAGCATTTT. It translates to CASSRTENQPQHF.

The chain is built from TRBV5-4 and TRBJ1-1; 8 positions match TRBD1. With 6 bases clipped from V and 1 base from J, the junction kept 5 bases outside the gene matches. The germline CDR1 and CDR2 sequences are SGHNT and YYREEE (reference sequence). The CDR3 totals 14 residues. CDR3 sequence: CASTQDRANTEAFF. DNA for the CDR3: TGTGCCAGCACCCAGGACAGGGCGAACACTGAAGCTTTCTTT.

J is TRBJ2-5 and V is TRBV30; D ambiguous. This CDR3 is 13 amino acids long. With 1 base removed from V and 5 bases from J, the gap between germline ends came to 11 bases. Germline assignment: CDR1 GTSNPN and CDR2 SVGIG (reference sequence). The CDR3 is CAWSALVRETQYF. Written as DNA, the CDR3 is TGTGCCTGGAGTGCTTTAGTGCGGGAGACCCAGTACTTC.

The chain has TRBV30 and TRBJ2-4, with 8 bases that match TRBD1. The germline V gene has CDR1 GTSNPN and CDR2 SVGIG (reference sequence). Trimming cost V 2 bases and J 3 bases; bases outside gene matches: 3. The CDR3 runs 14 residues. The CDR3 nucleotides read TGTGCCTGGAGTAACGGACAGGGCAAAAACATTCAGTACTTC. Translated, it gives CAWSNGQGKNIQYF.

This clone was seen just once. The chain joins TRBV29-1 to TRBJ2-3, with D possibly matching TRBD1 (6 bases). Germline V gene data show CDR1 as SQVTM and CDR2 as ANQGSEA. The CDR3 loop spans 14 amino acids. Trimming shortened V by 7 bases and J by 1 base, and 15 bases separated the two germline ends. The CDR3 region has the DNA TGCAGCGGAACAGGGATCTCTCGCACAGATACGCAGTATTTT. Translated: CSGTGISRTDTQYF.

V is TRBV18 and J is TRBJ1-1; TRBD1 agrees at 9 bases. The CDR3 is 13 residues long. V was pared by 3 bases and J by 7 bases, with 3 bases of the junction left unmatched. Looked up from germline, CDR1 is KGHSH and CDR2 is LQKENI. CDR3 sequence: CASSPDRGGEAFF. For the CDR3, the DNA is TGTGCCAGCTCACCGGACAGGGGAGGTGAAGCTTTCTTT.